This TCR beta chain was sequenced in a study of shared clonotypes between healthy human individuals. Naive CD8 cells lacked CD45RO, underwent positive selection for CCR7 and left out terminally differentiated effector memory CD45RA+ cells. The protocol was immunoSEQ multiplex PCR, while the TCRdb copy is restricted to in-frame clones and leaves out a portion. The table includes 2 million or so clones, approximately 95% detected once. V shed 1 base and J shed 0 bases, with 9 bases lying between them. Per germline, CDR1 SGHTA and CDR2 FQGTGA. The CDR3 consists of 15 residues. The receptor was isolated from a young man in good health. Sequencing used naive CD8+ T cells sorted from blood. The genes are TRBV7-3 and TRBJ1-1; D might be TRBD1 (6 bases). Here the CDR3 reads CASSLNAGVNTEAFF. For the CDR3, the DNA is TGTGCCAGCAGCTTAAATGCAGGGGTGAACACTGAAGCTTTCTTT.